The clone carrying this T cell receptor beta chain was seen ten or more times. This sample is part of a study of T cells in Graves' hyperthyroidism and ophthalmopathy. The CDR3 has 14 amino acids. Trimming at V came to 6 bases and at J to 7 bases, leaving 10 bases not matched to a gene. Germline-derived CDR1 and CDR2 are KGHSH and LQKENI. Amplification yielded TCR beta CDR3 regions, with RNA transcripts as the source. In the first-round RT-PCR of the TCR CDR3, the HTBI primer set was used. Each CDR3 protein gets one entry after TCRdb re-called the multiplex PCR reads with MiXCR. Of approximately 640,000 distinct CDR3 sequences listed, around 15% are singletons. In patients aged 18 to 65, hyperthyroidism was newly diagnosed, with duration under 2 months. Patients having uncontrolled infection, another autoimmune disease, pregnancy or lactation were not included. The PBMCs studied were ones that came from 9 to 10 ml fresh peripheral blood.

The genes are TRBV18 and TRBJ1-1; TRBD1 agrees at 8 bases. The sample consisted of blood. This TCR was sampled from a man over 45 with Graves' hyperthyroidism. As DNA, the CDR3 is TGTGCCAGCTCCGCACAACCGGGACAGGTTGAAGCTTTCTTT. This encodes CASSAQPGQVEAFF.